The T cell receptor beta chain described here comes from a study of early T cells in non-severe SARS-CoV-2 infection. General observations from the study: The VDJdb matching leaned toward anti-spike CD8 responses and overlooked private and CD4 specificities.

TCRdb reprocessed the 5' RACE reads with MiXCR, giving one entry per CDR3 protein. Of around 52,000 distinct CDR3 sequences in the sample, under 7.5% are singletons; the top ten hold 3.9%. About this clonotype: No antigen is known for it.

Specimen: whole blood. This clonotype originated in an adult who was a healthcare worker with PCR-confirmed SARS-CoV-2 infection or an uninfected control (not recorded which).

This CDR3 reads CASSPGFGQGAMNTEAFF. CDR3 bases: TGTGCCAGCTCACCCGGTTTTGGACAGGGCGCAATGAACACTGAAGCTTTCTTT. The chain uses TRBV18 and TRBJ1-1, with 8 bases matching TRBD1. J lost 0 bases, V lost 3 bases, and 12 bases had no gene match. The CDR3 covers 18 residues. Germline-derived CDR1 and CDR2 are KGHSH and LQKENI.